The entry below gives a single T cell receptor (beta chain) sequence along with its context. Here immunoSEQ multiplex PCR was the method, and the copy in TCRdb shows in-frame clones only, minus some. The table lists 200,000 to 250,000 clones, 83% of them singletons. The source of the sample is a study of blood T cell repertoires in COVID-19. In germline, CDR1 is SGHTS, CDR2 YDEGEE. The CDR3 sequence is 16 residues long. The junction had 13 bases not matched to a gene; V was cut back by 2 bases and J by 6 bases. The rearrangement joins TRBV5-8 to TRBJ2-7; 8 bases match TRBD1. The sequence was collected from a woman aged 45-65 years who had been exposed to COVID-19. Input material: PBMCs or T cells enriched from blood (not recorded which). The CDR3 loop is CASSFYFDRGRAEQYF. The CDR3 DNA sequence: TGTGCCAGCAGCTTCTATTTCGACAGGGGTCGTGCCGAGCAGTACTTC.